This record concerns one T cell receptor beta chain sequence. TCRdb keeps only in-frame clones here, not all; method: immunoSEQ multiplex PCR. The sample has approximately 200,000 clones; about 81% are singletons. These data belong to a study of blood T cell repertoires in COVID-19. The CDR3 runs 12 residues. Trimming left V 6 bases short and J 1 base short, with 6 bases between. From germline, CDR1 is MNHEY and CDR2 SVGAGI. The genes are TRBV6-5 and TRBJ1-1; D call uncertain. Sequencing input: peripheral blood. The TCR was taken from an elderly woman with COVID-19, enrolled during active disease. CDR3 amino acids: CASRQRNTEAFF. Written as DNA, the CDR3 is TGTGCCAGCAGACAGAGGAACACTGAAGCTTTCTTT.